This TCR beta chain was sequenced in a study of shared clonotypes between healthy human individuals. V was shortened by 8 bases and J by 4 bases, with 14 bases between the two germline ends. In germline, CDR1 is ENHRY, CDR2 SYGVKD. The CDR3 runs to 13 residues. The authors loaded roughly 200 ng DNA, 25,000 to 30,000 T cell genomes, into sorted-subset replicate PCRs. Assay used: immunoSEQ multiplex PCR; TCRdb lists only in-frame clones, some missing. This repertoire shows some 2,000,000 clones, around 95% found once; its top ten account for roughly 0.13%. Only one count was recorded for this clone. The split of CD4+ cells yielded CD45RA+ naive and CD45RA-negative memory subsets.

The sequence derives from a man between 18 and 35 years old in good health. What was sequenced was naive CD4+ T cells sorted from blood. Indicated subset: CD45RA+ positively selected. The J gene is TRBJ2-5, the V gene TRBV10-3; D is possibly TRBD1 (5 bases). The CDR3 region is CAIGGRVGETQYF. DNA for the CDR3: TGTGCCATCGGTGGCAGGGTTGGAGAGACCCAGTACTTC.